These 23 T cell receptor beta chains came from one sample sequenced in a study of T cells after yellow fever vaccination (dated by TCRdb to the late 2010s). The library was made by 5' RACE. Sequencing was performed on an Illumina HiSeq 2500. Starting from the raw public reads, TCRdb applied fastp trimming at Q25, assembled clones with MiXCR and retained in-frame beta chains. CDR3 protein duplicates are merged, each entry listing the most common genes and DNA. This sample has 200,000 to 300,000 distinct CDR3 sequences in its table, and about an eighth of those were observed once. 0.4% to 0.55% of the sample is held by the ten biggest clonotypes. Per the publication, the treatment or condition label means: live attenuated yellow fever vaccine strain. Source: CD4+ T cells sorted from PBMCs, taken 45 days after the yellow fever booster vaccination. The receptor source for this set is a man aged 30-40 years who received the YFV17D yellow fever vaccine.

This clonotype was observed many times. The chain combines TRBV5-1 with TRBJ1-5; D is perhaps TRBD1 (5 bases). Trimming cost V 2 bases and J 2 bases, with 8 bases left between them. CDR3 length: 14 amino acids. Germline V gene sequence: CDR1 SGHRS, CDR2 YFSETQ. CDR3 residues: CASSFLGGNQPQHF. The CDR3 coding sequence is TGCGCCAGCAGCTTCCTGGGGGGCAATCAGCCCCAGCATTTT.

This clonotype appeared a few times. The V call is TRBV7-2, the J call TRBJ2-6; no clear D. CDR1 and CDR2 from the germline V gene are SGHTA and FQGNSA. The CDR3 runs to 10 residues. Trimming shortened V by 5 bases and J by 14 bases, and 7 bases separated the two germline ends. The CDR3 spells CASSPRLLTF. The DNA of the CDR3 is TGTGCCAGCAGCCCCCGCCTCCTGACTTTC.

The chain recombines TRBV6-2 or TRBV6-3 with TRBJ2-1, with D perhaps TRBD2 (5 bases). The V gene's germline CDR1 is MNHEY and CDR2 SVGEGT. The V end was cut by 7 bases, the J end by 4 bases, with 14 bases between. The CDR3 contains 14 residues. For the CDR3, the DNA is TGTGCCAGCAACCACCAACTAGTTTACAATGAGCAGTTCTTC. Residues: CASNHQLVYNEQFF.

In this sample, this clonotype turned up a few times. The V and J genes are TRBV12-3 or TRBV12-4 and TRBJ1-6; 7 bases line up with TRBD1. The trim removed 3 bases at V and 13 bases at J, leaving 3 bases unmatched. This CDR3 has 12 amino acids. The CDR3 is CASSFNRGPLHF. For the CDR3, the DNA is TGTGCCAGCAGTTTCAACAGGGGCCCCCTCCACTTT.

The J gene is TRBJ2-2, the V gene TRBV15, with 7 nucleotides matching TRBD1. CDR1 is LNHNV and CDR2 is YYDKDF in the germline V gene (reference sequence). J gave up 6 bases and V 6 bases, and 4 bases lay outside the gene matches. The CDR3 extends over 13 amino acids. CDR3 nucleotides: TGTGCCACCAGTCTACAGGGGCCCGGGGAGCTGTTTTTT. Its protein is CATSLQGPGELFF.

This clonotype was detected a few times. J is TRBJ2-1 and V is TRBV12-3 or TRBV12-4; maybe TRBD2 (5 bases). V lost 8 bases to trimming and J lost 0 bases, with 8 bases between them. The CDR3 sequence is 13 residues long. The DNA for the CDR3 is TGTGCCAGCCGAGGGAGCTCCTACAATGAGCAGTTCTTC. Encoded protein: CASRGSSYNEQFF.

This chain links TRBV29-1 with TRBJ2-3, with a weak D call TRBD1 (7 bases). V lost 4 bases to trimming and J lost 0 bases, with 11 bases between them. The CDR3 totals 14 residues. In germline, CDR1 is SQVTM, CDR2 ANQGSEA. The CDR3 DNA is TGCAGCGTTGTCAGGGGGACTAGCACAGATACGCAGTATTTT. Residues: CSVVRGTSTDTQYF.

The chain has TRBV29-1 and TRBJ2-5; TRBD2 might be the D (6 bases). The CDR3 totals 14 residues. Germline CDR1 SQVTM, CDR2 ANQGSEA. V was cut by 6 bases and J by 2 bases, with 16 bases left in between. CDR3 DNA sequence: TGCAGCGTGGAAACGGGACTCCTTCAAGAGACCCAGTACTTC. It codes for CSVETGLLQETQYF.

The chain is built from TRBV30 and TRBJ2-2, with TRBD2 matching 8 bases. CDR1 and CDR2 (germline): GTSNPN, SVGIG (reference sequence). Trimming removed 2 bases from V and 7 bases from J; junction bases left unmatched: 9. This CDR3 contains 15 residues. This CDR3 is CAWSFGLAGIGELFF. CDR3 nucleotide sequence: TGTGCCTGGAGTTTTGGGCTAGCGGGTATCGGGGAGCTGTTTTTT. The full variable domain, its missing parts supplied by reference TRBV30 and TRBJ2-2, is SQTIHQWPATLVQPVGSPLSLECTVEGTSNPNLYWYRQAAGRGLQLLFYSVGIGQISSEVPQNLSASRPQDRQFILSSKKLLLSDSGFYLCAWSFGLAGIGELFFGEGSRLTVL.

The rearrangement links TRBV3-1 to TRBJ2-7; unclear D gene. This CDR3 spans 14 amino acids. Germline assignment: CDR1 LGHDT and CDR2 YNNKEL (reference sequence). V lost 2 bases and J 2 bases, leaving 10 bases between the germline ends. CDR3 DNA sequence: TGTGCCAGCAGCCAATTCTCCCAGGCCTACGAGCAGTACTTC. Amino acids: CASSQFSQAYEQYF.

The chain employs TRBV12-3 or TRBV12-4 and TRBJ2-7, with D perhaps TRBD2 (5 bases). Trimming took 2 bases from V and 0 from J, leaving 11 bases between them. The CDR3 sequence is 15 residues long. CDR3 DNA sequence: TGTGCCAGCAGTTTACTAGCCCAAAGCTCCTACGAGCAGTACTTC. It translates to CASSLLAQSSYEQYF.

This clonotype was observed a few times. CDR3 nucleotide sequence: TGCAGCGTTGAAGACCTAGCGGGAGGGCCTAGCGATGAGCAGTTCTTC. As protein: CSVEDLAGGPSDEQFF. The chain employs TRBV29-1 and TRBJ2-1, with 12 bases lining up with TRBD2. Germline V gives CDR1 SQVTM, CDR2 ANQGSEA. Trimming removed 0 bases from V and 8 bases from J; junction bases left unmatched: 8. The CDR3 consists of 16 residues.

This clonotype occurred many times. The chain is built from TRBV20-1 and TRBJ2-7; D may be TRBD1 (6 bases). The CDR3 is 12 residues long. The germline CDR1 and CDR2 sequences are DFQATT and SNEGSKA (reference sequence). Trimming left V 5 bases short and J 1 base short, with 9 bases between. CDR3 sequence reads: CSAPTGSYEQYF. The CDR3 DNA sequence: TGCAGTGCTCCAACAGGGTCCTACGAGCAGTACTTC.

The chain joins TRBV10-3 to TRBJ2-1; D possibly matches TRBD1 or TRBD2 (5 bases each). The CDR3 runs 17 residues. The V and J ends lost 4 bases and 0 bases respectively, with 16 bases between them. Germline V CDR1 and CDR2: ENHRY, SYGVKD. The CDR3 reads CAISGRGPDFSYNEQFF. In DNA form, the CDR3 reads TGTGCCATCAGTGGAAGGGGACCAGACTTCTCCTACAATGAGCAGTTCTTC.

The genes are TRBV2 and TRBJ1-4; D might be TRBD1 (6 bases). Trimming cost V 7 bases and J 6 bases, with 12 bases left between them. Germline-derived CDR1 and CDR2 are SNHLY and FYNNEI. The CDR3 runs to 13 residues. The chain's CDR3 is CASNGQPHEKLFF. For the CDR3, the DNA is TGTGCCAGCAACGGACAGCCCCATGAAAAACTGTTTTTT.

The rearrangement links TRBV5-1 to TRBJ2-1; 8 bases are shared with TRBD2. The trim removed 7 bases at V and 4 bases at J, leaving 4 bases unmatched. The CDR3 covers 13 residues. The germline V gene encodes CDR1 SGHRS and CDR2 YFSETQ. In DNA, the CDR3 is TGCGCCAGCGGACCGGGGGGGTACAATGAGCAGTTCTTC. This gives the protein CASGPGGYNEQFF. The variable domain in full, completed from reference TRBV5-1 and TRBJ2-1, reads KAGVTQTPRYLIKTRGQQVTLSCSPISGHRSVSWYQQTPGQGLQFLFEYFSETQRNKGNFPGRFSGRQFSNSRSEMNVSTLELGDSALYLCASGPGGYNEQFFGPGTRLTVL.

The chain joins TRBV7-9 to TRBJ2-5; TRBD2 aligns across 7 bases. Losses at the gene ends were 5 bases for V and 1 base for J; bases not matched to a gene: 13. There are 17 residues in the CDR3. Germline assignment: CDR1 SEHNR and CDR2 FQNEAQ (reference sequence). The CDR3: CASSLSPPAGTQETQYF. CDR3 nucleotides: TGTGCCAGCAGCCTATCACCTCCAGCGGGGACCCAAGAGACCCAGTACTTC.

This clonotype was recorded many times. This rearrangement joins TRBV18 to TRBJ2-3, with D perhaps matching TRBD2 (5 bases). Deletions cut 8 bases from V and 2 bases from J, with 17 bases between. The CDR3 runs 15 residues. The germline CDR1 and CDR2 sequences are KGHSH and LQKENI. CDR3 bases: TGTGCCAGCCTAAGGGCAGCGGCCAACACAGATACGCAGTATTTT. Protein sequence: CASLRAAANTDTQYF.

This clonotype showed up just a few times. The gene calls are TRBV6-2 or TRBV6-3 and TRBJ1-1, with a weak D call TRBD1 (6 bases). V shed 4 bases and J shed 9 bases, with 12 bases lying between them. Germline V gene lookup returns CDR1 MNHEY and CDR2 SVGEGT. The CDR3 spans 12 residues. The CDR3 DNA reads TGTGCCAGCAGTTCCGACAGGAGACAAGCTTTCTTT. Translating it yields CASSSDRRQAFF.

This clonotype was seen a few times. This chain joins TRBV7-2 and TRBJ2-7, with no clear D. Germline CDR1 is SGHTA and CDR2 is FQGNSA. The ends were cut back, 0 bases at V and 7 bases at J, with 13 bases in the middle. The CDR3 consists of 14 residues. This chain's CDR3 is CASSLAGFPGEQYF. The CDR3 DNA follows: TGTGCCAGCAGCTTAGCAGGGTTTCCCGGGGAGCAGTACTTC.

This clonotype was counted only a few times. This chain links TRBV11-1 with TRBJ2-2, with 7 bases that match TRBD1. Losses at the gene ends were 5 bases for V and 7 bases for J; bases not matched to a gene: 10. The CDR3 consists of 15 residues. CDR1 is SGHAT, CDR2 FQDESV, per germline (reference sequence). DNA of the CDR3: TGTGCCAGCAGCCCCCGGAAGGGGGCGATCGGGGAGCTGTTTTTT. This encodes CASSPRKGAIGELFF. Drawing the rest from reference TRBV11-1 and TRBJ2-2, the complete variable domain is EAEVAQSPRYKITEKSQAVAFWCDPISGHATLYWYRQILGQGPELLVQFQDESVVDDSQLPKDRFSAERLKGVDSTLKIQPAELGDSAMYLCASSPRKGAIGELFFGEGSRLTVL.

CDR3 in DNA: TGCAGTGCTAGGCCCAGCGGAGAGAGCGAAAAACTGTTTTTT. Residues: CSARPSGESEKLFF. The chain recombines TRBV20-1 with TRBJ1-4; D is ambiguous. V was cut by 3 bases and J by 8 bases, with 16 bases left in between. Per the germline V gene, CDR1 is DFQATT and CDR2 is SNEGSKA (reference sequence). The CDR3 spans 14 residues.

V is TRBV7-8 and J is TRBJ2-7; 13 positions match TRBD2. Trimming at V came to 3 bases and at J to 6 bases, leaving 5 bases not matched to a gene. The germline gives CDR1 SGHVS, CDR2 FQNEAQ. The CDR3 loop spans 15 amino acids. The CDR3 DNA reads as TGTGCCAGCAGCTTGGGGGGACTAGCGGGACCCGAGCAGTACTTC. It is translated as CASSLGGLAGPEQYF.